The T cell receptor (beta chain) under discussion was sequenced for a study of T cells in pancreatic ductal adenocarcinoma (dated 2017 in TCRdb). General notes on the study: Surgically resected pancreatic ductal adenocarcinoma specimens were analyzed for the quantity, spatial distribution, and characteristics of both suppressive cells and tumor-infiltrating CD8+ T cells, an effort aimed at clarifying the adaptive T-cell response occurring naturally.

V has 10 bases trimmed and J has 9 bases trimmed; junction bases matching no gene number 14. Via the germline V gene (reference sequence), CDR1 is PRHDT and CDR2 FYEKMQ. The CDR3 holds 15 amino acids from the cysteine to the phenylalanine. Only the CDR3 region is kept as DNA, spanning 45 bases read in frame from base 1. The immunoSEQ hsTCRB kit was used to amplify TCR beta CDR3 regions from genomic DNA. An Illumina HiSeq system was used to carry out high-throughput TRB CDR3 sequencing. Per the source publication's procedure: The immunoSEQ software was used to analyze the sequencing reads, and any nonproductive sequences containing premature stops or frame-shifts were left out. Repertoire clonality was computed as one minus Shannon entropy normalized by log2 of the number of unique productive sequences. In its TCRdb copy, this immuneACCESS table keeps in-frame sequences only and misses some clones. Where compared with another copy, unresolved V genes explain less than half of these, and the others have no known cause. V and J calls and clone size come straight from that table; D and trimming were deduced from the DNA. This sample is represented by roughly 31,000 clones; around nine tenths of them were singletons. The ten largest make up around 2.2% of the sample.

General conclusions and limits of the study: There was no significant difference in T-cell clonality between tumor and blood, where mean clonality was approximately 0.12 for tumors and 0.07 to 0.08 for blood. Because tumors are enriched in CD45RO+ effector T cells rather than naive T cells, which biases toward lower diversity, comparisons of clonality between tumor and blood may be biased. More total productive templates and 6.5 to 9.5-fold more unique clonotypes were found in blood samples than in tumor samples. Since most pancreatic cancer patients present with inoperable disease, the resected cohort was skewed toward the minority of patients who had early-stage disease.

As concerns this clone: Its antigen is still unknown. Base qualities are missing; no much larger clone stands one base away.

Selected pancreatic ductal adenocarcinoma patients had undergone surgery without neoadjuvant therapy. After peripheral blood was drawn into heparin tubes, PBMCs were separated on a histopaque density gradient and then cryopreserved in about 10% DMSO. Using the DNeasy Blood and Tissue Kit along with Proteinase K and RNase treatment, genomic DNA was extracted from roughly 7 PBMC specimens and some ten flash-frozen tumor specimens. This receptor chain uses TRBV13 and TRBJ2-1, with 11 bases aligning to TRBD2. This clonotype was obtained from a human donor with pancreatic ductal adenocarcinoma. Sample: PBMCs. In nucleotide form, the sequence is TGTGCCACCCGGCATGGGACTAGCGGTGTCAGTGAGCAGTTCTTC. Its translation reads: CATRHGTSGVSEQFF.